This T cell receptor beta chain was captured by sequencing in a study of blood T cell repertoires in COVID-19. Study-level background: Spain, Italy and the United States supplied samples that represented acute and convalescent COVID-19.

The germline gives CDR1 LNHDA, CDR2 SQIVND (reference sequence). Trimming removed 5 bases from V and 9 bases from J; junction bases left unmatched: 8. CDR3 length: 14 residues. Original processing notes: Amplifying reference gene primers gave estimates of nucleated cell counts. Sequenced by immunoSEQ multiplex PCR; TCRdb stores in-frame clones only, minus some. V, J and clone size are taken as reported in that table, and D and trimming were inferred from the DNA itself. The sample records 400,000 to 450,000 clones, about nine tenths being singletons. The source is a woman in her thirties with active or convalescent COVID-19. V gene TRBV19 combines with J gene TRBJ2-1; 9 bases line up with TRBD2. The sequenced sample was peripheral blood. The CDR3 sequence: CASSYLAGKSEQFF. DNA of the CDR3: TGTGCCAGTAGTTACCTAGCGGGAAAGAGTGAGCAGTTCTTC.